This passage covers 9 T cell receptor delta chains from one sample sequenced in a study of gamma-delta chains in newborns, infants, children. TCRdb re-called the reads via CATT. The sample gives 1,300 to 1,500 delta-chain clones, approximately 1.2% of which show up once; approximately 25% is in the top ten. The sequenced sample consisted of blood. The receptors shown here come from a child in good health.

The CDR3 reads CACDTLENTDKLIF. The CDR3 DNA is TGTGCCTGTGACACGCTGGAGAACACCGATAAACTCATCTTT. V is TRDV2 and J is TRDJ1; no reliable D call. This CDR3 is 14 amino acids long. Germline values: CDR1 GEAIGNYY, CDR2 EKD. The ends were cut back, 1 base at V and 0 bases at J, with 8 bases in the middle.

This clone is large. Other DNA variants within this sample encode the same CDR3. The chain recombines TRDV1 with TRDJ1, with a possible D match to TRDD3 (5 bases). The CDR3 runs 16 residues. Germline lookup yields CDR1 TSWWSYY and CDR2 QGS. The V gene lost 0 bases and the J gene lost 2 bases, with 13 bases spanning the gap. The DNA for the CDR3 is TGTGCTCTTGGGGAACTCGCTGGGTGGGGTACCGATAAACTCATCTTT. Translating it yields CALGELAGWGTDKLIF.

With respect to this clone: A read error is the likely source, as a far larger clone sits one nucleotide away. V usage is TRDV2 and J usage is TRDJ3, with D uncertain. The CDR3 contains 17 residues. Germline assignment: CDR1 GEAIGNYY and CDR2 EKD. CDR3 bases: TGTGCCTGTGACCTCAGTACTCACTCCCGGGACACCCGACAGATGTTTTTC. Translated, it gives CACDLSTHSRDTRQMFF.

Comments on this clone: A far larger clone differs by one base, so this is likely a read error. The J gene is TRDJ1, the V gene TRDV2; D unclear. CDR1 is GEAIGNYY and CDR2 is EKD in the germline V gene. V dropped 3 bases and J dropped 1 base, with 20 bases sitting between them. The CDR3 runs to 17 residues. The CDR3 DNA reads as TGTGCCTGTGACCCACTAAGGGAGCCCCTTACCACCGATAAACTCATCTTT. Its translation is CACDPLREPLTTDKLIF.

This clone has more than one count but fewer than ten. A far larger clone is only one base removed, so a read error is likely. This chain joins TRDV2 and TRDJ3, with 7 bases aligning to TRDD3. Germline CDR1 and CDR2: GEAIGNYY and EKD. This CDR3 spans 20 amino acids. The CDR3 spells CACDTLGVTSSSRDTRQMFF. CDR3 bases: TGTGCCTGTGACACCCTGGGGGTTACTTCTAGCTCCCGGGACACCCGACAGATGTTTTTC.

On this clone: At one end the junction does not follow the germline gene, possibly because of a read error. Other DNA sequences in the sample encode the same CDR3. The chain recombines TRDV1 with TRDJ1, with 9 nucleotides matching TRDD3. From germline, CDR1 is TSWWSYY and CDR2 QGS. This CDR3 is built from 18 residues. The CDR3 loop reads CALGASEFLLGETDKLIF. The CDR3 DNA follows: TGTGCTCTTGGGGCTTCCGAATTCTTACTGGGGGAAACCGATAAACTCATCTTC.

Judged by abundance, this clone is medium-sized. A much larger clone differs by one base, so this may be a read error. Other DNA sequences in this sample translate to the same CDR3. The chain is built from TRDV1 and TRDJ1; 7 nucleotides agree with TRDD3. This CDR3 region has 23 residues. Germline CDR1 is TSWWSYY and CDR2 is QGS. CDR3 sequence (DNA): TGTGCCCTTGGGGAACTAGCTATAAGCTTCCGGATCAACTGGGGCCAGTACACCGATAAACTCATCTTT. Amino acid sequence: CALGELAISFRINWGQYTDKLIF.

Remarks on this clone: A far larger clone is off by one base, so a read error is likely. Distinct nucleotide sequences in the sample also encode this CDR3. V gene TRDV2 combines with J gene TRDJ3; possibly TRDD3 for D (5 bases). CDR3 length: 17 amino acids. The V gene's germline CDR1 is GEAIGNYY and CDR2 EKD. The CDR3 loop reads CACDLSTHSWDTRQMFF. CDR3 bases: TGTGCCTGTGACCTCAGTACTCACTCCTGGGACACCCGGCAGATGTTTTTC.

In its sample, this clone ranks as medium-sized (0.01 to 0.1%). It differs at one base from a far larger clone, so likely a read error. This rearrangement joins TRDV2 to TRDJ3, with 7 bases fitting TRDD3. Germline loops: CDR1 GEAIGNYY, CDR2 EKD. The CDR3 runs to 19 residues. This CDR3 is CACDTVLGGQTWGTRQMFF. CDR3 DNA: TGTGCCTGTGACACCGTGCTGGGGGGCCAGACCTGGGGCACCCGACAGATGTTTTTC.